The clone carrying this T cell receptor beta chain was seen only a few times. A much larger clone lies one base from this, so it may be a read error. The CDR3 sequence is 16 residues long. J was trimmed by 4 bases and V by 0 bases; bases with no gene match: 3. Germline V gene data show CDR1 as MNHNS and CDR2 as SASEGT. The authors drew approximately 6.6 milliliters of peripheral blood at each of two time points. These data belong to a study of prognosis after radiotherapy for stage I lung cancer. For the study at large: Recruiting of stage I non-small cell lung cancer patients into the study occurred between April 2018 and early 2019. In 15 or so patients the disease was a newly diagnosed primary stage I lung tumor, whereas several had oligometastatic NSCLC following surgical resection of the primary tumor.

Two rounds of multiplex PCR amplified TCR beta CDR3 from genomic DNA. Primers specific to each TRBV and TRBJ gene were used in first-round PCR. TCRdb itself ran the multiplex PCR reads through MiXCR, one entry per CDR3 protein. The sample yields roughly 20,000 distinct CDR3 sequences, around three fifths seen once. The material was PBMCs, obtained before or after stereotactic body radiation therapy (not recorded which). This receptor was identified in a donor of 50 years or more with non-small cell lung cancer. The chain links TRBV6-1 to TRBJ1-4; 9 bases align to TRBD1. Here the CDR3 reads CASSEAPTGGNEKLFF. For the CDR3, the DNA is TGTGCCAGCAGTGAAGCCCCGACAGGGGGTAATGAAAAACTGTTTTTT.